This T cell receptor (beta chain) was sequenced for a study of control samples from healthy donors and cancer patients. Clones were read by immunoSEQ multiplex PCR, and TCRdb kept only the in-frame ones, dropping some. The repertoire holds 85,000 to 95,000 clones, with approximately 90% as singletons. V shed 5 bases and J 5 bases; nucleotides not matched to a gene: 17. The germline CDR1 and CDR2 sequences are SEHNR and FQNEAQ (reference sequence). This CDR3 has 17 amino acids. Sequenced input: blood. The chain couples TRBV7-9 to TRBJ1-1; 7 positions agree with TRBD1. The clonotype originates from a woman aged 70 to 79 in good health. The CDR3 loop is CASSPLFTGVSGTEAFF. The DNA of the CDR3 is TGTGCCAGCAGCCCACTCTTTACAGGGGTTAGTGGAACTGAAGCTTTCTTT.